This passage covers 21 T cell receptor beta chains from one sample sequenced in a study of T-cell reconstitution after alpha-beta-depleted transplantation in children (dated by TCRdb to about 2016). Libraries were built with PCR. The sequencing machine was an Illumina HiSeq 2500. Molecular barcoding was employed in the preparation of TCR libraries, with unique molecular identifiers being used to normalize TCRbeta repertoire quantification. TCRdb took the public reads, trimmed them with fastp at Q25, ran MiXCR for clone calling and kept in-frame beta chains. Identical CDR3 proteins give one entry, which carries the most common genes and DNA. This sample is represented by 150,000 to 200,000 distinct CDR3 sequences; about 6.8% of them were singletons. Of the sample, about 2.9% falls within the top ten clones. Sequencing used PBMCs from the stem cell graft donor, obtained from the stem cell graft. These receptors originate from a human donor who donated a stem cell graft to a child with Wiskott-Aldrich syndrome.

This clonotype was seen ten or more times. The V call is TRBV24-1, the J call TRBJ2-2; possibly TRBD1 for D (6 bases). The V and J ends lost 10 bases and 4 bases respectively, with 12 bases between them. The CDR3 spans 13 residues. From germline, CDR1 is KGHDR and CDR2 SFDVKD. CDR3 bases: TGTGCCACTAAGAGGACAGCCACCGGGGAGCTGTTTTTT. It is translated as CATKRTATGELFF.

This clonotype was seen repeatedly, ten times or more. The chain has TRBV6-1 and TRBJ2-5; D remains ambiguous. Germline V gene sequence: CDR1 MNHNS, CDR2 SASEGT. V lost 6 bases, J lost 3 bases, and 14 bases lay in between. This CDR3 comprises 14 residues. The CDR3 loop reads CASRPESRKETQYF. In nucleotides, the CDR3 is TGTGCCAGCAGACCAGAGAGTAGGAAAGAGACCCAGTACTTC.

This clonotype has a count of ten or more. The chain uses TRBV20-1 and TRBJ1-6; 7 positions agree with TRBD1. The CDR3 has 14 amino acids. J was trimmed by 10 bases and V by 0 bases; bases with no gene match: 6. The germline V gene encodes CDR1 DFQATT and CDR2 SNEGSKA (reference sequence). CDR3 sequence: CSAREGTVQSPLHF. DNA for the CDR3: TGCAGTGCTAGAGAGGGGACAGTACAATCACCCCTCCACTTT.

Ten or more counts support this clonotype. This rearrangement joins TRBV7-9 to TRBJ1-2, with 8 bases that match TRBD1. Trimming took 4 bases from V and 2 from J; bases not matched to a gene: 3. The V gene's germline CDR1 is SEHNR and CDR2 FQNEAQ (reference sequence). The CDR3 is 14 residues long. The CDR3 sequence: CASSSGQGNYGYTF. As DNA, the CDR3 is TGTGCCAGCAGCTCTGGACAGGGCAACTATGGCTACACCTTC.

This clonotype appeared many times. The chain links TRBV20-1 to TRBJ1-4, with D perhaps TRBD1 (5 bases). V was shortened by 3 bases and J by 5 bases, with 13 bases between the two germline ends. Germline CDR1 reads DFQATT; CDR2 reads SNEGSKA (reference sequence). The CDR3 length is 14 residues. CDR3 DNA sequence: TGCAGTGCTAGGGTGGGGCAGCTCAATGAAAAACTGTTTTTT. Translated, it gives CSARVGQLNEKLFF.

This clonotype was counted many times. The CDR3 loop is CSARPDLGYEQYF. As DNA, the CDR3 is TGCAGTGCTAGACCTGACTTGGGCTACGAGCAGTACTTC. The V gene is TRBV20-1, the J gene TRBJ2-7, with D unresolved. The CDR3 consists of 13 residues. Trimming shortened V by 2 bases and J by 3 bases, and 11 bases separated the two germline ends. Germline CDR1 is DFQATT and CDR2 is SNEGSKA (reference sequence).

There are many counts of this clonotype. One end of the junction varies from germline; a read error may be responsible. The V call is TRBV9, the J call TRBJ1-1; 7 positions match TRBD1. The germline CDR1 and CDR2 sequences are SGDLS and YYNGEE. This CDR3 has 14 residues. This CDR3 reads CASSVGPQGGEVFF. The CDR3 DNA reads TGTGCCAGCAGCGTAGGTCCCCAGGGGGGAGAAGTTTTCTTT.

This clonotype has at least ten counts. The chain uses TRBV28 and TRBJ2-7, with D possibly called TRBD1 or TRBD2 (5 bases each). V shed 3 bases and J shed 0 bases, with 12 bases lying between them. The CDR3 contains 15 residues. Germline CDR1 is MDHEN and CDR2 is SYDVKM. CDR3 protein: CASSFSGTASYEQYF. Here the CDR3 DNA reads TGTGCCAGCAGTTTTTCAGGGACGGCCTCCTACGAGCAGTACTTC.

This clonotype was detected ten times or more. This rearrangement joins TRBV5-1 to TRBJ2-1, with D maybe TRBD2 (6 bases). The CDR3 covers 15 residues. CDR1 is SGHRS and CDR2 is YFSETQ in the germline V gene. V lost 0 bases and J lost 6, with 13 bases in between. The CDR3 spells CASSLEQGGVNEQFF. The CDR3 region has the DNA TGCGCCAGCAGCTTGGAGCAGGGAGGTGTCAATGAGCAGTTCTTC.

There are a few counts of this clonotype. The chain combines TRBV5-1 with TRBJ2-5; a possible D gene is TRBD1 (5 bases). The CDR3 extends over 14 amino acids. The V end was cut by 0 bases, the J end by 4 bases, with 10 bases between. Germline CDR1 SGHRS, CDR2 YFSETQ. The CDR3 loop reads CASSLGGRAETQYF. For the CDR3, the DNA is TGCGCCAGCAGCTTGGGCGGCAGGGCAGAGACCCAGTACTTC.

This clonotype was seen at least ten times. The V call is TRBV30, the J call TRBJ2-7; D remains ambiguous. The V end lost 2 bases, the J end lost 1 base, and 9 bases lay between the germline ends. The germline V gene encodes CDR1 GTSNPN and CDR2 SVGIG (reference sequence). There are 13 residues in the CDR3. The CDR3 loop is CAWSHDNSYEQYF. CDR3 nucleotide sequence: TGTGCCTGGAGTCATGATAATTCCTACGAGCAGTACTTC.

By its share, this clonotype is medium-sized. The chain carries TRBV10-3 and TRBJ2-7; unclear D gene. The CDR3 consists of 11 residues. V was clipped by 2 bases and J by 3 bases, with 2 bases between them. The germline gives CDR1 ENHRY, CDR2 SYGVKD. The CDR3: CAISEGYEQYF. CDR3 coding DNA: TGTGCCATCAGTGAGGGCTACGAGCAGTACTTC.

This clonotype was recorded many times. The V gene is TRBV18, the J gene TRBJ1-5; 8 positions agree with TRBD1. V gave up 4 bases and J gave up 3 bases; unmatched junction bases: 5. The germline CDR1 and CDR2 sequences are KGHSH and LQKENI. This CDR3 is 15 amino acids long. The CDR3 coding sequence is TGTGCCAGCTCACAAGGACAGGGCATCAATCAGCCCCAGCATTTT. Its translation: CASSQGQGINQPQHF.

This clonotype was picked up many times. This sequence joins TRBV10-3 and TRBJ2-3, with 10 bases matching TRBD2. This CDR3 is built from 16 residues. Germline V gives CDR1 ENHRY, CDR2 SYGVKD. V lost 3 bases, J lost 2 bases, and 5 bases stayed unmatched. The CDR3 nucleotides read TGTGCCATCAGTGACCTAGCGGGGGACCTCACAGATACGCAGTATTTT. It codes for CAISDLAGDLTDTQYF.

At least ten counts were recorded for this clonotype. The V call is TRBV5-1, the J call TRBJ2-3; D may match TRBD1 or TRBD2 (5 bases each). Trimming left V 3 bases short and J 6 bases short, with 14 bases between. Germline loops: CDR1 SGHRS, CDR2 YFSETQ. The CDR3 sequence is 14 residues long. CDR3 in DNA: TGCGCCAGCAGCTACCGGGACCAGCAGGATACGCAGTATTTT. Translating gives CASSYRDQQDTQYF.

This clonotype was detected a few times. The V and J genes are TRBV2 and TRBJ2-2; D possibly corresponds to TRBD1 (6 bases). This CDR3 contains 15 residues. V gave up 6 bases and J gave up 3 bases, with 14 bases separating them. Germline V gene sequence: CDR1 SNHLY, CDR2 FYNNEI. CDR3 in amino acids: CASRRQGTHTGELFF. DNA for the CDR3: TGTGCCAGCAGAAGGCAGGGGACCCACACCGGGGAGCTGTTTTTT.

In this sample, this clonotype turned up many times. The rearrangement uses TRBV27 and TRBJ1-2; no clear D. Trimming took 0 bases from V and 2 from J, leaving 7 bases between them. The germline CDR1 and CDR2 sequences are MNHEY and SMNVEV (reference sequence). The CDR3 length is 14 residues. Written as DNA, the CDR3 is TGTGCCAGCAGTTTATCACGGCAGAACTATGGCTACACCTTC. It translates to CASSLSRQNYGYTF.

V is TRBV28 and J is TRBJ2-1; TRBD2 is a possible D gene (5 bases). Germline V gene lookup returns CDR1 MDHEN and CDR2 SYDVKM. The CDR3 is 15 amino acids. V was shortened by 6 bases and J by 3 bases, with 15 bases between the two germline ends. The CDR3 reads CASSMDAGLYNEQFF. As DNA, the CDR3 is TGTGCCAGCAGCATGGACGCGGGCCTCTACAATGAGCAGTTCTTC. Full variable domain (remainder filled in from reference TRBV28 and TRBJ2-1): DVKVTQSSRYLVKRTGEKVFLECVQDMDHENMFWYRQDPGLGLRLIYFSYDVKMKEKGDIPEGYSVSREKKERFSLILESASTNQTSMYLCASSMDAGLYNEQFFGPGTRLTVL.

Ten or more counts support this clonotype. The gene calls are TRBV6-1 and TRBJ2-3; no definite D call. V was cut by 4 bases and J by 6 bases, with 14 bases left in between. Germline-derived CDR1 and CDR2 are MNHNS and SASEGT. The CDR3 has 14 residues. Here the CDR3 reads CASSGERPTDTQYF. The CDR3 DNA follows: TGTGCCAGCAGTGGTGAAAGGCCCACGGATACGCAGTATTTT.

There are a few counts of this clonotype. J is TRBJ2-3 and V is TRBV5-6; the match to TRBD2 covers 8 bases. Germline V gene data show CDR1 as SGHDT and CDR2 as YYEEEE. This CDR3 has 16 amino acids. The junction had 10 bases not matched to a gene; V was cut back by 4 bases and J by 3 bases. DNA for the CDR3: TGTGCCAGCAGCCCTATAGAACTAGCGGTAACAGATACGCAGTATTTT. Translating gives CASSPIELAVTDTQYF.

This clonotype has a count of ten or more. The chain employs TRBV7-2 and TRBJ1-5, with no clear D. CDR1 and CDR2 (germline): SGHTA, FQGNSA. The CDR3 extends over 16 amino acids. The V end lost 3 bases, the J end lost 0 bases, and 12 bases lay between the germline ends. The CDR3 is CASSFFGRLSNQPQHF. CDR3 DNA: TGTGCCAGCAGCTTTTTTGGACGGCTTAGCAATCAGCCCCAGCATTTT.